This is a list of T cell receptor beta chains from one sample in a study of blood T cells in healthy people across ages. From the 5' RACE reads, TCRdb called clonotypes with MiXCR, one entry per CDR3 protein. This table holds roughly 1.4 million distinct CDR3 sequences, around 55% found once. Material for sequencing was blood. The receptors shown here come from a man aged 18 to 29 in good health. The CDR3 runs from the conserved cysteine through the conserved F or W. Fields, in order: V gene, clone size, D gene, J gene, CDR3 DNA, CDR3 protein. A D gene is named only where the DNA matches it firmly. The size of a clone is reported for some rows only, either as once, few or many, or as a class for expanded clones.

>TRBV7-2|.|.|TRBJ1-5
TGTGCCAGCAGGCCCCAGGGATTAAATCAGCCCCAGCATTTT
CASRPQGLNQPQHF
>TRBV27|many|TRBD1|TRBJ2-7
TGTGCCAGCAGTACCACAGGGGCCTACGAGCAGTACTTC
CASSTTGAYEQYF
>TRBV24-1|few|.|TRBJ2-1
TGTGCCACCAGTGCTAGCTCCTACAATGAGCAGTTCTTC
CATSASSYNEQFF
>TRBV12-3/TRBV12-4|.|.|TRBJ2-3
TGTGCCAGCAGTTTTGGGGAAGGCACAGATACGCAGTATTTT
CASSFGEGTDTQYF
>TRBV29-1|.|TRBD2|TRBJ2-1
TGCAGCGTTGAACGTCTAGCGGGGAGCTCCTACAATGAGCAGTTCTTC
CSVERLAGSSYNEQFF
>TRBV7-2|few|.|TRBJ2-3
TGTGCCAGCAGCCCCGTAGGTGGGGTTGCAGATACGCAGTATTTT
CASSPVGGVADTQYF
>TRBV10-3|.|.|TRBJ2-7
TGTGCCATCAGTGACCCCCGGCGGTCCTACGAGCAGTACTTC
CAISDPRRSYEQYF
>TRBV7-2|.|.|TRBJ2-7
TGTGCCAGCAGCTTAGCGTACGGGAGCTCCTACAATGAGCAGTACTTC
CASSLAYGSSYNEQYF
>TRBV5-1|.|.|TRBJ1-5
TGCGCCAGCAGCTTGGAGGCAGGGTTTCAGCCCCAGCATTTT
CASSLEAGFQPQHF
>TRBV29-1|.|TRBD2|TRBJ2-3
TGCAGCCAAAGCGGGAGCGCAGATACGCAGTATTTT
CSQSGSADTQYF
>TRBV6-6|.|.|TRBJ2-1
TGTGCCAGCAGTTACCCTGGGGGCGGGGACAATGAGCAGTTCTTC
CASSYPGGGDNEQFF
>TRBV4-1|few|.|TRBJ2-7
TGCGCCAGCAGCCAGAGTCAGGGTACCTACGAGCAGTACTTC
CASSQSQGTYEQYF
>TRBV4-1|once|.|TRBJ2-5
TGCGCCAGCAGCCAAGAAGGCCTGGGTCAACAAGAGACCCAGTACTTC
CASSQEGLGQQETQYF
>TRBV10-3|once|TRBD1|TRBJ2-7
TGTGCCATCAGTGACTCAGGGACAGATTGGAATGAGCAGTACTTC
CAISDSGTDWNEQYF
>TRBV11-2|.|.|TRBJ1-2
TGTGCCAGCAGCCTCTATGAAATTTATGGCTACACCTTC
CASSLYEIYGYTF
>TRBV3-1|.|TRBD2|TRBJ2-7
TGTGCCAGCAGCCGGGGGGGGTCAATTACCTACGAGCAGTACTTC
CASSRGGSITYEQYF
>TRBV12-3/TRBV12-4|few|.|TRBJ1-5
TGTGCCAGCAGTTTAGGGCAGATGAGACAGCCCCAGCATTTT
CASSLGQMRQPQHF
>TRBV20-1|once|TRBD2|TRBJ2-1
TGCAGTGCTAGGATTAGCGGGTTCTACAATGAGCAGTTCTTC
CSARISGFYNEQFF
>TRBV30|.|.|TRBJ1-5
TGTGCCTATCAAGCCATTCATAGCAATCAGCCCCAGCATTTT
CAYQAIHSNQPQHF
>TRBV28|.|TRBD2|TRBJ2-2
TGTGCCAGCAGTCCCCAGCGGGGGGCCGGGGAGCTGTTTTTT
CASSPQRGAGELFF
>TRBV9|.|TRBD1|TRBJ1-1
TGTGCCAGCAGCGTAGTGACAGGGTCCTGGGGCACTGAAGCTTTCTTT
CASSVVTGSWGTEAFF
>TRBV7-9|few|TRBD2|TRBJ2-7
TGTGCCAGCAGCTTTAGCGGGAGAACGTACGAGCAGTACTTC
CASSFSGRTYEQYF
>TRBV10-3|.|TRBD1|TRBJ1-2
TGTGCCATCAGTGAGTCCCCGGGACAGACTTGGAGCTACACCTTC
CAISESPGQTWSYTF
>TRBV4-2|.|.|TRBJ1-1
TGTGCCAGCAGCCAAGGACAGATTGAAGCTTTCTTT
CASSQGQIEAFF
>TRBV7-2|few|TRBD2|TRBJ2-1
TGTGCCAGCAGCCCCCGACTAGCAGGCAATGAGCAGTTCTTC
CASSPRLAGNEQFF
>TRBV7-6|.|.|TRBJ2-1
TGTGCCAGCAGCTTAGATCGGGCCCGAGGCCCCTACAATGAGCAGTTCTTC
CASSLDRARGPYNEQFF
>TRBV12-3/TRBV12-4|.|TRBD2|TRBJ2-2
TGTGCCAGCATAGCGGGATACGTCGCCGGGGAGCTGTTTTTT
CASIAGYVAGELFF
>TRBV20-1|.|.|TRBJ2-1
TGCAGTGCTGCCCCTTATGAGAGCTCCTACAATGAGCAGTTCTTC
CSAAPYESSYNEQFF